One and the same sample provided the 21 T cell receptor beta chains below, sequenced in a study of T cell repertoires in urothelial bladder cancer. Sequencing used immunoSEQ multiplex PCR; TCRdb keeps in-frame clones, though not all of them. Counted here are about 9,000 clones, roughly 58% occurring once; the ten biggest clones make up about 32%. The sequenced material came from tumor-infiltrating cells from bladder cancer. The receptors stem from a human donor with urothelial carcinoma.

The sample holds a few counts of this clone. The chain couples TRBV19 to TRBJ1-1; D possibly corresponds to TRBD1 (5 bases). V was pared by 6 bases and J by 0 bases, with 11 bases between. Germline-derived CDR1 and CDR2 are LNHDA and SQIVND (reference sequence). This CDR3 has 14 amino acids. This chain's CDR3 is CASSLGAMNTEAFF. The CDR3 bases are TGTGCCAGTAGCCTCGGGGCCATGAACACTGAAGCTTTCTTT.

This clone was counted a few times. The chain links TRBV10-3 to TRBJ1-1; D may be TRBD1 (5 bases). CDR3 length equals 10 residues. Deletions cut 10 bases from V and 6 bases from J, with 9 bases between. Germline V gives CDR1 ENHRY, CDR2 SYGVKD. CDR3 in DNA: TGTGCCAGTAAGGGGTCTGAAGCTTTCTTT. Translation gives CASKGSEAFF.

The chain employs TRBV5-6 and TRBJ2-3, with D possibly TRBD1 on 6 matching bases. Trimming pared 1 base from V and 5 bases from J, leaving 8 bases between. Germline V gene data show CDR1 as SGHDT and CDR2 as YYEEEE. The CDR3 runs to 13 residues. Here the CDR3 DNA reads TGTGCCAGCAGCTTGACAGGGCAAGATACGCAGTATTTT. This encodes CASSLTGQDTQYF.

The chain uses TRBV5-6 and TRBJ2-7; D unresolved. The V gene lost 4 bases and the J gene lost 4 bases, with 9 bases spanning the gap. This CDR3 contains 12 residues. The V gene's germline CDR1 is SGHDT and CDR2 YYEEEE. In DNA, the CDR3 is TGTGCCAGCAGCATACTTGGATACGAGCAGTACTTC. As protein: CASSILGYEQYF.

CDR3 in amino acids: CASTGGYYEQYF. CDR3 bases: TGTGCCAGTACAGGGGGCTATTACGAGCAGTACTTC. The chain is built from TRBV6-6 and TRBJ2-7, with TRBD1 matching over 9 bases. J gave up 4 bases and V 9 bases, and 4 bases lay outside the gene matches. The CDR3 has 12 residues. Germline values: CDR1 MNHNY, CDR2 SVGAGI (reference sequence).

This sequence joins TRBV7-8 and TRBJ2-7, with TRBD1 as a possible D gene (5 bases). The V end was cut by 2 bases, the J end by 0 bases, with 11 bases between. Germline CDR1 reads SGHVS; CDR2 reads FQNEAQ. This CDR3 spans 15 amino acids. CDR3 in DNA: TGTGCCAGCAGCTTATTTCAGGGTCCCTCCTACGAGCAGTACTTC. It is translated as CASSLFQGPSYEQYF.

In this sample, this clone turned up a few times. The chain recombines TRBV5-1 with TRBJ1-1; TRBD1 agrees at 9 bases. CDR1 and CDR2 from the germline V gene are SGHRS and YFSETQ. The CDR3 length is 16 residues. J was trimmed by 4 bases and V by 3 bases; bases with no gene match: 10. CDR3 region: CASSSSDRGASTEAFF. For the CDR3, the DNA is TGCGCCAGCAGCTCCTCAGACAGGGGGGCGAGCACTGAAGCTTTCTTT.

This chain joins TRBV6-6 and TRBJ2-7, with D perhaps matching TRBD1 (5 bases). CDR1 and CDR2 (germline): MNHNY, SVGAGI (reference sequence). The V end lost 5 bases, the J end lost 5 bases, and 16 bases lay between the germline ends. CDR3 length: 14 amino acids. The CDR3 protein is CASSRPQGDDEQYF. Here the CDR3 DNA reads TGTGCCAGCAGTAGACCTCAGGGTGACGACGAGCAGTACTTC.

V usage is TRBV7-9 and J usage is TRBJ2-7; tentatively, D is TRBD1 (6 bases). CDR1 is SEHNR and CDR2 is FQNEAQ in the germline V gene (reference sequence). The CDR3 is 13 residues long. V was pared by 5 bases and J by 6 bases, with 14 bases between. CDR3 sequence: CASSGSDRSEQYF. The CDR3 DNA reads TGTGCCAGCAGCGGGTCGGACAGAAGCGAGCAGTACTTC. Based on the CDR3 plus reference TRBV7-9 and TRBJ2-7, the full variable domain is DTGVSQNPRHKITKRGQNVTFRCDPISEHNRLYWYRQTLGQGPEFLTYFQNEAQLEKSRLLSDRFSAERPKGSFSTLEIQRTEQGDSAMYLCASSGSDRSEQYFGPGTRLTVT.

The rearrangement uses TRBV12-2 and TRBJ1-3; the DNA was not compared with TRBD1, the D call given in the table. TRBV12-2 is a recognized pseudogene. The CDR3 is made up of 16 amino acids. The CDR3 protein is CASRLAITKPGPAIYF. Here the CDR3 DNA reads TGTGCAAGTCGCTTAGCGATAACTAAGCCAGGGCCTGCCATATATTTT.

The V gene is TRBV5-1, the J gene TRBJ1-3; D is uncertain. There are 15 residues in the CDR3. From germline, CDR1 is SGHRS and CDR2 YFSETQ. V was clipped by 0 bases and J by 0 bases, with 7 bases between them. CDR3 bases: TGCGCCAGCAGCTTGGGGTCCAGCTCTGGAAACACCATATATTTT. Its protein is CASSLGSSSGNTIYF.

The rearrangement uses TRBV19 and TRBJ2-7, with TRBD1 matching 7 bases. Germline V lookup: CDR1 LNHDA, CDR2 SQIVND (reference sequence). This CDR3 is 14 amino acids long. The J segment lost 4 bases and the V segment lost 4 bases, leaving 7 bases of the junction unmatched. This CDR3 reads CASSRNRQGYEQYF. In DNA, the CDR3 is TGTGCCAGTAGTAGAAACAGACAGGGTTACGAGCAGTACTTC.

The V call is TRBV30, the J call TRBJ2-7; tentatively, D is TRBD2 (6 bases). Germline V gene sequence: CDR1 GTSNPN, CDR2 SVGIG (reference sequence). The V gene lost 1 base and the J gene lost 4 bases, with 20 bases spanning the gap. The CDR3 runs to 16 residues. The DNA for the CDR3 is TGTGCCTGGAGTGGGTCCCGGCGGGGACCCGCGTACGAGCAGTACTTC. The encoded protein is CAWSGSRRGPAYEQYF.

V and J are TRBV9 and TRBJ2-2; D perhaps matches TRBD1 (7 bases). V was pared by 0 bases and J by 3 bases, with 15 bases between. This CDR3 spans 17 amino acids. The germline gives CDR1 SGDLS, CDR2 YYNGEE. The CDR3 bases are TGTGCCAGCAGCGTAGAAGTCACAGGGGAGGACACCGGGGAGCTGTTTTTT. As protein: CASSVEVTGEDTGELFF.

CDR3 in DNA: TGTGCCAGCAGCCCAACGGGACAGGGTGGCTACACCTTC. Its translation is CASSPTGQGGYTF. The V gene is TRBV7-9, the J gene TRBJ1-2; 9 nucleotides match TRBD1. Germline V gene lookup returns CDR1 SEHNR and CDR2 FQNEAQ (reference sequence). The J segment lost 7 bases and the V segment lost 5 bases, leaving 5 bases of the junction unmatched. CDR3 size: 13 residues.

CDR3 nucleotides: TGTGCCAGCAGCTTACCGGGACAGGGCTACGAGCAGTACTTC. It yields the protein CASSLPGQGYEQYF. The rearrangement links TRBV5-8 to TRBJ2-7, with TRBD1 matching 9 bases. CDR3 length: 14 residues. Trimming removed 2 bases from V and 3 bases from J; junction bases left unmatched: 3. CDR1 and CDR2 (germline): SGHTS, YDEGEE.

This clone was seen a handful of times. V usage is TRBV5-5 and J usage is TRBJ2-5; D is uncertain. Germline CDR1 is SGHKS and CDR2 is YYEKEE (reference sequence). V was pared by 2 bases and J by 5 bases, with 7 bases between. The CDR3 is 12 amino acids. DNA of the CDR3: TGTGCCAGCAGCTTTGCCCGGGAGACCCAGTACTTC. Translation gives CASSFARETQYF. The full variable domain, in which reference TRBV5-5 and TRBJ2-5 provide the parts outside the CDR3, is DAGVTQSPTHLIKTRGQQVTLRCSPISGHKSVSWYQQVLGQGPQFIFQYYEKEERGRGNFPDRFSARQFPNYSSELNVNALLLGDSALYLCASSFARETQYFGPGTRLLVL.

This clone is classed as medium-sized (0.01 to 0.1%). V usage is TRBV9 and J usage is TRBJ2-7; 8 positions match TRBD2. The CDR3 loop spans 15 amino acids. V lost 2 bases to trimming and J lost 7 bases; unmatched junction nucleotides: 11. Per the germline V gene, CDR1 is SGDLS and CDR2 is YYNGEE. The CDR3 spells CASSVYGGAAEEQYF. The DNA of the CDR3 is TGTGCCAGCAGCGTTTACGGGGGGGCGGCGGAGGAGCAGTACTTC. Full variable domain (outside the CDR3, taken from reference TRBV9 and TRBJ2-7): DSGVTQTPKHLITATGQRVTLRCSPRSGDLSVYWYQQSLDQGLQFLIQYYNGEERAKGNILERFSAQQFPDLHSELNLSSLELGDSALYFCASSVYGGAAEEQYFGPGTRLTVT.

The rearrangement links TRBV7-8 to TRBJ1-1; D is ambiguous. Germline V gene data show CDR1 as SGHVS and CDR2 as FQNEAQ. V lost 0 bases to trimming and J lost 6 bases, with 14 bases between them. The CDR3 covers 15 residues. CDR3 protein: CASSLALGAGAEAFF. Here the CDR3 DNA reads TGTGCCAGCAGCTTAGCTCTCGGAGCAGGCGCTGAAGCTTTCTTT.

By share, this clone ranks as medium-sized (0.01 to 0.1%). The chain links TRBV7-2 to TRBJ2-7, with a weak D call TRBD2 (6 bases). CDR3 length: 15 residues. Germline V CDR1 and CDR2: SGHTA, FQGNSA. The V end lost 8 bases, the J end lost 0 bases, and 17 bases lay between the germline ends. CDR3 bases: TGTGCCAGCCGAAAAGTTGGCGGGACCTCCTACGAGCAGTACTTC. Translation: CASRKVGGTSYEQYF.

This sequence joins TRBV28 and TRBJ2-7; the match to TRBD1 covers 9 bases. J was trimmed by 6 bases and V by 6 bases; bases with no gene match: 0. The length of the CDR3 is 11 residues. Looked up from germline, CDR1 is MDHEN and CDR2 is SYDVKM. The CDR3 coding sequence is TGTGCCAGCAGGGGACAGGGCGAGCAGTACTTC. Amino acid sequence: CASRGQGEQYF.